This TCR beta chain was found in a study of blood T cell repertoires in COVID-19. Study as a whole: Acute-phase and convalescent COVID-19 samples originated in the United States, Italy and Spain. The analysed material was cDNA or gDNA that came from T cells, B-cell-depleted T cells, or PBMCs.

Authors' methods: The assay estimated nucleated cells by amplifying reference gene primers. The data were produced by immunoSEQ multiplex PCR, yet TCRdb's version contains in-frame clones alone and is incomplete. V and J calls and clone size follow that table, whereas D and trimming were derived from the DNA. The sample consists of hundreds of thousands of clones, over 80% of them appearing once. Participants came from roughly 24 US areas, aged about 18 to 100 years. Deletions cut 4 bases from V and 3 bases from J, with 16 bases between. Germline CDR1 reads SGHKS; CDR2 reads YYEKEE (reference sequence). The CDR3 loop spans 15 amino acids.

Sequenced input: PBMCs or T cells enriched from blood (not recorded which). The receptor comes from a man aged 25-40 years who had recovered from COVID-19. This chain connects TRBV5-5 to TRBJ1-1; D is ambiguous. The CDR3 protein is CASSREGVADTEAFF. DNA of the CDR3: TGTGCCAGCAGCCGGGAAGGCGTAGCTGACACTGAAGCTTTCTTT.